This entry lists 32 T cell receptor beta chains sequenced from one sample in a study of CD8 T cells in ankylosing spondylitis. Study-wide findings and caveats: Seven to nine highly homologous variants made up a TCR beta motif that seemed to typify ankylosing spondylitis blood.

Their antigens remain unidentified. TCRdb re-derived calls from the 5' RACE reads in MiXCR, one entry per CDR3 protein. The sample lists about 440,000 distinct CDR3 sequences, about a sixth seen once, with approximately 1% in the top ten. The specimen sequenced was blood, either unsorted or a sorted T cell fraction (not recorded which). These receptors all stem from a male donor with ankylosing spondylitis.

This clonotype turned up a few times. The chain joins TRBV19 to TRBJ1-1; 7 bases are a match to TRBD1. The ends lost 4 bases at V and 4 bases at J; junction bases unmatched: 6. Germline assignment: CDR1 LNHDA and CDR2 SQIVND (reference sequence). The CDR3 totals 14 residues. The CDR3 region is CASSKGTAGTEAFF. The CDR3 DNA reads TGTGCCAGTAGTAAAGGGACAGCCGGCACTGAAGCTTTCTTT.

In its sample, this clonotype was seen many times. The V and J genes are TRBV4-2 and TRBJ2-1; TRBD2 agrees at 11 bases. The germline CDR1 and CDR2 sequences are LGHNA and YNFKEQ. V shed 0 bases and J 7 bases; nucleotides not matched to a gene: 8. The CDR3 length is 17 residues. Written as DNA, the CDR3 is TGTGCCAGCAGCCAAGATCTTAGCGGGGGGGCAAGAAATGAGCAGTTCTTC. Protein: CASSQDLSGGARNEQFF.

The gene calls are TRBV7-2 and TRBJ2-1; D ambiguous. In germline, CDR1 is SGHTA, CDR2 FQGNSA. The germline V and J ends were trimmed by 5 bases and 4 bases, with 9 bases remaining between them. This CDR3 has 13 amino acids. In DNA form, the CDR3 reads TGTGCCAGCAGCGGAAGAAGGTACAATGAGCAGTTCTTC. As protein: CASSGRRYNEQFF.

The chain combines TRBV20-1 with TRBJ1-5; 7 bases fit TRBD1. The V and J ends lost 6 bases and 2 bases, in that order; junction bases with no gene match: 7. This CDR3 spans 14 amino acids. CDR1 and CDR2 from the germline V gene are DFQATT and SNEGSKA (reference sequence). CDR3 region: CSATTGMGNQPQHF. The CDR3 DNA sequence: TGCAGTGCCACGACAGGGATGGGCAATCAGCCCCAGCATTTT.

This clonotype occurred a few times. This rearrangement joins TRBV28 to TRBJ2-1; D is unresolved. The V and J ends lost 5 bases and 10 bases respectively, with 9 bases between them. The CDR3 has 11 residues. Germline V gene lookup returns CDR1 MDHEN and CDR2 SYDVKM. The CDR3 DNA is TGTGCCAGCAGTGCAAATAGGGAGCAGTTCTTC. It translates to CASSANREQFF.

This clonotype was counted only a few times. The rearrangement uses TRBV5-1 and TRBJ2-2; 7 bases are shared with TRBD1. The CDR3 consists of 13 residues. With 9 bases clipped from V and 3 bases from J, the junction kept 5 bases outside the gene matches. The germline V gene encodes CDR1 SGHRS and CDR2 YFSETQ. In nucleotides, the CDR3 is TGCGCCACCACAGGGGTGGACACCGGGGAGCTGTTTTTT. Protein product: CATTGVDTGELFF.

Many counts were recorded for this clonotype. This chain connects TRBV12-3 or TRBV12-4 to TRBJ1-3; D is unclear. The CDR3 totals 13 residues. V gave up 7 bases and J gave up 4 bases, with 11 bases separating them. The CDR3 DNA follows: TGTGCCAGCACCCACGGTGCCGGAAACACCATATATTTT. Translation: CASTHGAGNTIYF.

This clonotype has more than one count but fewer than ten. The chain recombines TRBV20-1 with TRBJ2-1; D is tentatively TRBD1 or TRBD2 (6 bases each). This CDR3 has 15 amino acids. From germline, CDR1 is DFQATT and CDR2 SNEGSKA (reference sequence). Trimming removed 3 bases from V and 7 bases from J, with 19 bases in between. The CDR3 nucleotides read TGCAGTGCTAGGCGAGGGGGACTGGGTTATAATGAGCAGTTCTTC. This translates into CSARRGGLGYNEQFF.

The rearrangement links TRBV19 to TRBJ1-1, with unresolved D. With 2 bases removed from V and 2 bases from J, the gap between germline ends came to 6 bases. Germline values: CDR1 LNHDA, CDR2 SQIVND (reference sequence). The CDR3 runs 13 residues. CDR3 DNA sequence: TGTGCCAGTAGTATAAATGATAACACTGAAGCTTTCTTT. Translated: CASSINDNTEAFF.

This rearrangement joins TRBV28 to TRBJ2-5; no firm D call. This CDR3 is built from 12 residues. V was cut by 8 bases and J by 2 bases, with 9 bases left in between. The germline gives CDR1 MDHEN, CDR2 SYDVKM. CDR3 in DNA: TGTGCCAGCTGGGCGGTTCAAGAGACCCAGTACTTC. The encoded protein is CASWAVQETQYF.

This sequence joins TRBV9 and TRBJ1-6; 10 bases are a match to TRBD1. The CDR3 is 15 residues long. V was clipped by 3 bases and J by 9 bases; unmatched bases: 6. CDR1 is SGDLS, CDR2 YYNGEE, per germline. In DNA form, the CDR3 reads TGTGCCAGCAGCGCCAGGACAGGGGGGGGTTCACCCCTCCACTTT. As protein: CASSARTGGGSPLHF.

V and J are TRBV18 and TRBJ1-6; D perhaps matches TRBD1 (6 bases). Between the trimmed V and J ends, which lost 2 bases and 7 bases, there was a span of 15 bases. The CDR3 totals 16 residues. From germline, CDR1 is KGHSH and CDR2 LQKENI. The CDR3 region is CASSPFPGHGNSPLHF. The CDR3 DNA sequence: TGTGCCAGCTCACCATTTCCGGGACATGGAAATTCACCCCTCCACTTT. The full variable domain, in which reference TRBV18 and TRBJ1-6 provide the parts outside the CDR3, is NAGVMQNPRHLVRRRGQEARLRCSPMKGHSHVYWYRQLPEEGLKFMVYLQKENIIDESGMPKERFSAEFPKEGPSILRIQQVVRGDSAAYFCASSPFPGHGNSPLHFGNGTRLTVT.

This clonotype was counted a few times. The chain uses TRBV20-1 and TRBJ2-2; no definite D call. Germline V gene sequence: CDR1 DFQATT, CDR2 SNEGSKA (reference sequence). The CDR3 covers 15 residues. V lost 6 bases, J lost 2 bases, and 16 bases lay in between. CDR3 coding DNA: TGCAGTGCCCTAGGTTCTGTGCCAAACACCGGGGAGCTGTTTTTT. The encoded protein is CSALGSVPNTGELFF.

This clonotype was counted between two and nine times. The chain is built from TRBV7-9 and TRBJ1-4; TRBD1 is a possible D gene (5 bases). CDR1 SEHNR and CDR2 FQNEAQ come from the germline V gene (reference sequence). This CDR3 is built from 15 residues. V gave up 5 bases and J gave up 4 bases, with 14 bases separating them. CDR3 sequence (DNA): TGTGCCAGCAGCGACAGACAGTTCCTTAATGAAAAACTGTTTTTT. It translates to CASSDRQFLNEKLFF. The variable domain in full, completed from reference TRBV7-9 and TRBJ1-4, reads DTGVSQNPRHKITKRGQNVTFRCDPISEHNRLYWYRQTLGQGPEFLTYFQNEAQLEKSRLLSDRFSAERPKGSFSTLEIQRTEQGDSAMYLCASSDRQFLNEKLFFGSGTQLSVL.

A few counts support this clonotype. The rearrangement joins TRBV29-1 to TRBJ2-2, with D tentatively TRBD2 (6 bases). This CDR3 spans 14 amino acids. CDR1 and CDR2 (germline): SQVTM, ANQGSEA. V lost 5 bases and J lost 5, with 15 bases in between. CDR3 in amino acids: CSVLWAGRTGELFF. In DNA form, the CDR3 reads TGCAGCGTTTTGTGGGCAGGGAGGACCGGGGAGCTGTTTTTT.

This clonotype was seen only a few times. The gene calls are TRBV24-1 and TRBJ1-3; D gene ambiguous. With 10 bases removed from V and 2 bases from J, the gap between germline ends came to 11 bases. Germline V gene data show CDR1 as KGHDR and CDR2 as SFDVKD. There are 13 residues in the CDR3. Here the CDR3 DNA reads TGTGCCACACCTGGCGGGACTGGAAACACCATATATTTT. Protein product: CATPGGTGNTIYF.

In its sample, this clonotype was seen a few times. Here the CDR3 DNA reads TGCGCCAGCAGCGACCTGACACAGGGGAAAGCTTTCTTT. This gives the protein CASSDLTQGKAFF. The chain has TRBV5-1 and TRBJ1-1; TRBD1 aligns across 7 bases. The V gene end was trimmed by 4 bases and the J gene end by 9 bases; junction bases not matched to a gene: 9. The germline CDR1 and CDR2 sequences are SGHRS and YFSETQ. The CDR3 has 13 amino acids.

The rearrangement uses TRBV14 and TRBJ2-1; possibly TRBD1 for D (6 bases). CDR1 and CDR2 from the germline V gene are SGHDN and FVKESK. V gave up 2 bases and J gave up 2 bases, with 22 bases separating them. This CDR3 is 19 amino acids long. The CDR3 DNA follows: TGTGCCAGCAGCCAAAGGTCCAATCCAGGGGCCGGGGCCTACAATGAGCAGTTCTTC. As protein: CASSQRSNPGAGAYNEQFF.

CDR3 DNA sequence: TGTGCCAGCAGCATCGGCGGGGAGAACACTGAAGCTTTCTTT. It encodes CASSIGGENTEAFF. This chain uses TRBV11-3 with TRBJ1-1; D gene uncertain. Trimming cost V 5 bases and J 1 base, with 11 bases left between them. The CDR3 runs to 14 residues. Germline assignment: CDR1 SGHNT and CDR2 YENEEA.

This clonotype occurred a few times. CDR3 in DNA: TGTGCCACCAGCAGAGACCCTAAGGAGACCCAGTACTTC. Encoded protein: CATSRDPKETQYF. The V and J genes are TRBV15 and TRBJ2-5; D is unclear. Germline V gene lookup returns CDR1 LNHNV and CDR2 YYDKDF (reference sequence). V was pared by 0 bases and J by 5 bases, with 7 bases between. The CDR3 is 13 amino acids.

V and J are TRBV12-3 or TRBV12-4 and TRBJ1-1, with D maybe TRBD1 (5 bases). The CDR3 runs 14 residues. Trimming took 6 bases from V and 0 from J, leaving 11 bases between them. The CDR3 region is CASSRDLLNTEAFF. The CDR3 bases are TGTGCCAGCAGCCGGGACCTGCTGAACACTGAAGCTTTCTTT.

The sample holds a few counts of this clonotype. CDR3 protein: CASSGGQGEHGYTF. CDR3 DNA sequence: TGTGCCAGCAGTGGGGGACAGGGAGAACACGGCTACACCTTC. The chain joins TRBV6-1 to TRBJ1-2; TRBD1 agrees at 9 bases. This CDR3 comprises 14 residues. V lost 4 bases, J lost 8 bases, and 8 bases stayed unmatched. Germline V gene lookup returns CDR1 MNHNS and CDR2 SASEGT.

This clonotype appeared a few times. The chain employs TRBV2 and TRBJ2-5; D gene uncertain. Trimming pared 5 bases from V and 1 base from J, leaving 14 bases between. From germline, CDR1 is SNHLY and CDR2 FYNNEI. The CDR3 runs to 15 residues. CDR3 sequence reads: CASSTRAGLQETQYF. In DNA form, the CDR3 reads TGTGCCAGCAGTACCCGGGCTGGGCTCCAAGAGACCCAGTACTTC.

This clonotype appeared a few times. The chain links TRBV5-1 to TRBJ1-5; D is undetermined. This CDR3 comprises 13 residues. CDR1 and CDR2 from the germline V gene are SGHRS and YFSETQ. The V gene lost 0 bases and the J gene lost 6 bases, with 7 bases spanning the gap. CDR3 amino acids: CASSLVLGQPQHF. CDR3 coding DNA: TGCGCCAGCAGCTTGGTTTTGGGTCAGCCCCAGCATTTT.

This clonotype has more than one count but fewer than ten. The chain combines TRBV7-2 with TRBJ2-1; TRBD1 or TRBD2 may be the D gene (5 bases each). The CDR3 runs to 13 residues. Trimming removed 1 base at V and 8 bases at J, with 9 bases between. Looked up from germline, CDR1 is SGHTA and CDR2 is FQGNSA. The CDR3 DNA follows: TGTGCCAGCAGCTTAGATCGGGGCTATGAGCAGTTCTTC. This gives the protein CASSLDRGYEQFF.

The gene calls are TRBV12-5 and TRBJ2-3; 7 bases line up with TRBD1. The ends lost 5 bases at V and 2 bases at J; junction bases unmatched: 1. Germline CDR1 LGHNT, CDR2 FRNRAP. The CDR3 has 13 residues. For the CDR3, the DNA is TGTGCTAGTGGTGACAGGGCCACAGATACGCAGTATTTT. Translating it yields CASGDRATDTQYF.

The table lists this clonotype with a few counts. CDR3 sequence reads: CASSPTGTTYNEQFF. For the CDR3, the DNA is TGTGCCAGCTCACCGACCGGGACAACATACAATGAGCAGTTCTTC. This chain joins TRBV18 and TRBJ2-1, with D tentatively TRBD1 (6 bases). The CDR3 totals 15 residues. Germline assignment: CDR1 KGHSH and CDR2 LQKENI. The V end lost 3 bases, the J end lost 4 bases, and 13 bases lay between the germline ends.

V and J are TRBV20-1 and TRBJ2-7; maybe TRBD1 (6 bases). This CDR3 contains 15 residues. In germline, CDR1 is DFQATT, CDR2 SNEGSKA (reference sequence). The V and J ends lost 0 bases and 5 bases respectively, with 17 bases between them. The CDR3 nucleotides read TGCAGTGCTAGAGATTGGGGGCTAACCGGCCACGAGCAGTACTTC. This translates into CSARDWGLTGHEQYF.

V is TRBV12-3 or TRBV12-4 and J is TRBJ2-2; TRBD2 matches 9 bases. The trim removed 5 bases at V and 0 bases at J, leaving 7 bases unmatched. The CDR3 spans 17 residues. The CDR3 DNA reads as TGTGCCAGCAGTCAACCTAGCGGGACTACGAACACCGGGGAGCTGTTTTTT. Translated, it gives CASSQPSGTTNTGELFF.

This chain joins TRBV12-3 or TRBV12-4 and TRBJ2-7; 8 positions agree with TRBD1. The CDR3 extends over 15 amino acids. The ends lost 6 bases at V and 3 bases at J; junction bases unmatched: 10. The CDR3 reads CASRDQGAAIYEQYF. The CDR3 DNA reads TGTGCCAGCAGGGATCAGGGGGCGGCTATCTACGAGCAGTACTTC.

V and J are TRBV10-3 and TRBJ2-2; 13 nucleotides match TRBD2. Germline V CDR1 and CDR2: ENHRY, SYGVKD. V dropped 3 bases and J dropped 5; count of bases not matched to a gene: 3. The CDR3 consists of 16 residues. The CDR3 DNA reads TGTGCCATCAGTGACCGACTAGCGGGGGGAACCGGGGAGCTGTTTTTT. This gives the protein CAISDRLAGGTGELFF.

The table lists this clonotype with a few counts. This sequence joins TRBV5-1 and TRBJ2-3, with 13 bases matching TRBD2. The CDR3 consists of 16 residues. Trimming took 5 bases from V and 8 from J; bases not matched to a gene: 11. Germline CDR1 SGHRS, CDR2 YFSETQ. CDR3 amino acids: CASRTTGTSGVGTQYF. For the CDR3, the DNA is TGCGCCAGCAGAACGACCGGGACTAGCGGGGTCGGTACGCAGTATTTT.